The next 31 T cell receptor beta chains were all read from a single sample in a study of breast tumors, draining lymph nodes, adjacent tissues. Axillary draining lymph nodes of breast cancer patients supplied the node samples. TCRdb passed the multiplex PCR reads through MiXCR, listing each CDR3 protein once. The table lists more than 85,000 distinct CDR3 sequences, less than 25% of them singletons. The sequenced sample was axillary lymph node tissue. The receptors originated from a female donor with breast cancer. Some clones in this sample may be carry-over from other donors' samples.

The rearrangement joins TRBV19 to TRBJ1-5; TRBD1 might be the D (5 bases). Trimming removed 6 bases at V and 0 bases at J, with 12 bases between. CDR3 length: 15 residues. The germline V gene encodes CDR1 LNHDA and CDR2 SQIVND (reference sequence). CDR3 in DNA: TGTGCCAGTAGGGGACGAACCGATAGCAATCAGCCCCAGCATTTT. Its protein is CASRGRTDSNQPQHF.

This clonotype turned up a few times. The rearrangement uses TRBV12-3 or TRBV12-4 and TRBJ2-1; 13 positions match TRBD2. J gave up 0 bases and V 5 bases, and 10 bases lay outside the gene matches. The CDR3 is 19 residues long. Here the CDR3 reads CASSNGLAGEVTSYNEQFF. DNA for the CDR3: TGTGCCAGCAGTAATGGACTAGCGGGAGAGGTAACCTCCTACAATGAGCAGTTCTTC.

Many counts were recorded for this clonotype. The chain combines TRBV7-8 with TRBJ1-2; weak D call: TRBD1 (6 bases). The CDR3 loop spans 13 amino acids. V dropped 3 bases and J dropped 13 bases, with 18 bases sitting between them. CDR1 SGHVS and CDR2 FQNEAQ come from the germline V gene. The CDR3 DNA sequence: TGTGCCAGCAGCTTGGGGGCGCGGGGGCCCTCCACCTTC. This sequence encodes CASSLGARGPSTF.

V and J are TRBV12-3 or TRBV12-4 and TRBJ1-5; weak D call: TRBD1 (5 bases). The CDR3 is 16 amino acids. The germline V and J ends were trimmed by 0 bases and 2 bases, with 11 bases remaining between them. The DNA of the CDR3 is TGTGCCAGCAGTTTAGCCGGGGCGGTGGGCAATCAGCCCCAGCATTTT. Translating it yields CASSLAGAVGNQPQHF.

The CDR3 protein is CASSSTGFTYRNQPQHF. The DNA for the CDR3 is TGTGCCAGCAGCTCAACAGGGTTCACGTATCGCAATCAGCCCCAGCATTTT. The V and J genes are TRBV27 and TRBJ1-5; D may be TRBD1 (6 bases). Germline-derived CDR1 and CDR2 are MNHEY and SMNVEV (reference sequence). This CDR3 is built from 17 residues. Trimming removed 6 bases at V and 2 bases at J, with 20 bases between.

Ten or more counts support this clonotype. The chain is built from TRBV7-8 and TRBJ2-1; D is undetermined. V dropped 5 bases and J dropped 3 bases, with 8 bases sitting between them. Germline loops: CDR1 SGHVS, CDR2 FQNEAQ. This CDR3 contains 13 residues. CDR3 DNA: TGTGCCAGCAGCCCGCCGGACTACAATGAGCAGTTCTTC. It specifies CASSPPDYNEQFF.

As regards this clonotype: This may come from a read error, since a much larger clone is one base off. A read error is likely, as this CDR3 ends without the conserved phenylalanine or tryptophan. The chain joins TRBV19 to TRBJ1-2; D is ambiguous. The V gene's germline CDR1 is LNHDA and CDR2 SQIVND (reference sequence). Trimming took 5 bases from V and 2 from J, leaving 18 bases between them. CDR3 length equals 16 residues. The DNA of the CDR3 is TGTGCCAGTAGTTCTTTTGGGTCAGAGGGAAACTATGGCTACACCTCC. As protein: CASSSFGSEGNYGYTS.

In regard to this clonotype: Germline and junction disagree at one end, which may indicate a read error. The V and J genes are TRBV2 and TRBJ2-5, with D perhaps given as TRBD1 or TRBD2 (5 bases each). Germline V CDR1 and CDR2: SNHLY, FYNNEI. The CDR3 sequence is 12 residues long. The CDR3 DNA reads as TGTGCCAGCAGCTCGGGCTTGGGGACCCGGTACTTC. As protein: CASSSGLGTRYF.

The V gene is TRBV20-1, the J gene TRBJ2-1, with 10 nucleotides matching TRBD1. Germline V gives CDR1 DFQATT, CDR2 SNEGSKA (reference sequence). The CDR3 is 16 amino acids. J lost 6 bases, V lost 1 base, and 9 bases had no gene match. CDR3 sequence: CSARGSTGTGVNEQFF. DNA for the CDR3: TGCAGTGCTAGAGGCTCAACCGGGACAGGGGTCAATGAGCAGTTCTTC.

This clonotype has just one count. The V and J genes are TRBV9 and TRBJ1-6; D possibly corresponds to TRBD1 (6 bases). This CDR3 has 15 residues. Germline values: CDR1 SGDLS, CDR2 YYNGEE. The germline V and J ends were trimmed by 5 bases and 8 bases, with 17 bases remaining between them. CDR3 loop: CASSLGGAWDSPLHF. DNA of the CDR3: TGTGCCAGCAGTTTGGGGGGCGCTTGGGATTCACCCCTCCACTTT.

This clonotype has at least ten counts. This chain's CDR3 is CASSPTGVSTDTQYF. In nucleotides, the CDR3 is TGTGCCAGCAGCCCAACAGGGGTCAGCACAGATACGCAGTATTTT. V gene TRBV11-2 combines with J gene TRBJ2-3; TRBD1 agrees at 7 bases. After removal of 5 bases from V and 0 bases from J, the junction contained 5 bases not matched to a gene. There are 15 residues in the CDR3. Germline CDR1 SGHAT, CDR2 FQNNGV.

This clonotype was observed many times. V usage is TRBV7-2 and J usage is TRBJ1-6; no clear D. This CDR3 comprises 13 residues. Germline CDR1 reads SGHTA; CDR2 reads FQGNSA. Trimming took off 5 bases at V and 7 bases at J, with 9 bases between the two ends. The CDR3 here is CASSPLWNSPLHF. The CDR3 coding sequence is TGTGCCAGCAGCCCCCTTTGGAATTCACCCCTCCACTTT.

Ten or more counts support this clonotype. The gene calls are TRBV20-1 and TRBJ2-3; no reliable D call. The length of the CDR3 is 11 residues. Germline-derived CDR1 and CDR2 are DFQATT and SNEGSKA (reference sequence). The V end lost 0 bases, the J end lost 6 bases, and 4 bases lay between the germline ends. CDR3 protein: CSAREADTQYF. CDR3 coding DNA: TGCAGTGCTAGAGAGGCGGATACGCAGTATTTT.

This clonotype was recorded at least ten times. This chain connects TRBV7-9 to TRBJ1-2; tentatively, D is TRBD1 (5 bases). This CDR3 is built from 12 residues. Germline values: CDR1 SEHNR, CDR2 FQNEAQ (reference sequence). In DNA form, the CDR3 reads TGTGCAGCAGATCAGGGAGATCCTGGCTACACCTTC. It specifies CAADQGDPGYTF.

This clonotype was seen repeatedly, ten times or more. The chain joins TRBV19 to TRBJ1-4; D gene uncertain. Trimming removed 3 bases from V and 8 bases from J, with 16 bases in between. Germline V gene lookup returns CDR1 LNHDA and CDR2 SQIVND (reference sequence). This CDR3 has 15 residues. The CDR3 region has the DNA TGTGCCAGTAGTATTGCGTCAGATTCTTTAGAAAAACTGTTTTTT. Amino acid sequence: CASSIASDSLEKLFF.

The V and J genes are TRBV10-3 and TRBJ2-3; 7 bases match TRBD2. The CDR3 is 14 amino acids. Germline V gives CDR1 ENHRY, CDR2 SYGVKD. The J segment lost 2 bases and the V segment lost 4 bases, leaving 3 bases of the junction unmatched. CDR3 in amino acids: CAISGRGDTDTQYF. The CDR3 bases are TGTGCCATCAGTGGCCGGGGGGACACAGATACGCAGTATTTT.

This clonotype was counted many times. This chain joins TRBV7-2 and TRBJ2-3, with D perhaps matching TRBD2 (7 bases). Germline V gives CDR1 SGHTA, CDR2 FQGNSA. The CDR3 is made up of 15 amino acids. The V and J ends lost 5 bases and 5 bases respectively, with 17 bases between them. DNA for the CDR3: TGTGCCAGCAGCGCAGAGGGGGGGCGAGGAGATACGCAGTATTTT. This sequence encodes CASSAEGGRGDTQYF.

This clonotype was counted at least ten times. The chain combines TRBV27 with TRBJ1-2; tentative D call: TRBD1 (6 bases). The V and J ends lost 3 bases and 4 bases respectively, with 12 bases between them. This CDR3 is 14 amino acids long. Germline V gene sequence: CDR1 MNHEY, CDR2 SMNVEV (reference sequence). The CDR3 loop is CASSFSDRSYGYTF. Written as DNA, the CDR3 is TGTGCCAGCAGTTTCTCTGACAGGAGCTATGGCTACACCTTC.

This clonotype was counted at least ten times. The CDR3 loop reads CASSMVDSRIGQPQHF. The CDR3 DNA is TGTGCCAGTAGTATGGTGGACTCCAGGATAGGTCAGCCCCAGCATTTT. The V and J genes are TRBV19 and TRBJ1-5; D remains ambiguous. The CDR3 sequence is 16 residues long. V dropped 3 bases and J dropped 6 bases, with 18 bases sitting between them. Germline V gives CDR1 LNHDA, CDR2 SQIVND (reference sequence).

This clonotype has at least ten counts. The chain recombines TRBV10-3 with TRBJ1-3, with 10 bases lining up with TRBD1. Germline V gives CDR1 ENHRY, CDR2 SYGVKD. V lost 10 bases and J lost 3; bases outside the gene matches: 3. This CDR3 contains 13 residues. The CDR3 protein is CATGQGFGNTIYF. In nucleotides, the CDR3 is TGTGCCACGGGACAGGGGTTTGGAAACACCATATATTTT.

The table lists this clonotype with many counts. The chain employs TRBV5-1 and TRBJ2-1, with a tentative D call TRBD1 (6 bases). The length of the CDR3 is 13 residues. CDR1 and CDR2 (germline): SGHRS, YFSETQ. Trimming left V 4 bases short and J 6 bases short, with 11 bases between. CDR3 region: CASSLQGVNEQFF. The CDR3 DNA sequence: TGCGCCAGCAGCCTACAGGGTGTCAATGAGCAGTTCTTC.

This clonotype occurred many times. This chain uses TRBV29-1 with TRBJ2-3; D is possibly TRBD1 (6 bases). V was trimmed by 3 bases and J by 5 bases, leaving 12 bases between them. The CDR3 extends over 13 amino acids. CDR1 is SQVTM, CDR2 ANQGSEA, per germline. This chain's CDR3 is CSVELGARDTQYF. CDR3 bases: TGCAGCGTTGAGTTGGGGGCTCGAGATACGCAGTATTTT.

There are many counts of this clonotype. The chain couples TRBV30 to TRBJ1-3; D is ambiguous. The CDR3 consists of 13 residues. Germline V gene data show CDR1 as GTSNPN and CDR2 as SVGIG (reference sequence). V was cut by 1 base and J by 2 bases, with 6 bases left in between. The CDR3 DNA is TGTGCCTGGAGTGGAGAAACTGGAAACACCATATATTTT. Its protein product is CAWSGETGNTIYF.

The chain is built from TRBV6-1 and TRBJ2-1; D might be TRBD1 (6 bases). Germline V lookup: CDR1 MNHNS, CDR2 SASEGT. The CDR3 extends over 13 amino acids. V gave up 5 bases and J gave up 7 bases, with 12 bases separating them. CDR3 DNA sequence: TGTGCCAGCAGTTACAGGGTTCGGAATGAGCAGTTCTTC. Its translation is CASSYRVRNEQFF.

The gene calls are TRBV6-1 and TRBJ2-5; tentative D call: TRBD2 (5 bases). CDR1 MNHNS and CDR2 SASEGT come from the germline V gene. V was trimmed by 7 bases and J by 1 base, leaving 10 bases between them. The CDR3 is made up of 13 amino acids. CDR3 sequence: CASTGGLQETQYF. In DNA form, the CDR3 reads TGTGCCAGCACGGGCGGACTCCAAGAGACCCAGTACTTC.

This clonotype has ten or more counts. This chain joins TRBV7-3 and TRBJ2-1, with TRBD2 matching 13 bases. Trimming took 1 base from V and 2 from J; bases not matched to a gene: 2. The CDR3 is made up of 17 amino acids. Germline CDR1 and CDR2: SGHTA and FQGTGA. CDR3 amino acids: CASSLIGTSGAYNEQFF. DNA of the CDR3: TGTGCCAGCAGCTTAATAGGGACTAGCGGGGCCTACAATGAGCAGTTCTTC. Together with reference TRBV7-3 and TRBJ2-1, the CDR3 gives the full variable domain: GAGVSQTPSNKVTEKGKYVELRCDPISGHTALYWYRQSLGQGPEFLIYFQGTGAADDSGLPNDRFFAVRPEGSVSTLKIQRTERGDSAVYLCASSLIGTSGAYNEQFFGPGTRLTVL.

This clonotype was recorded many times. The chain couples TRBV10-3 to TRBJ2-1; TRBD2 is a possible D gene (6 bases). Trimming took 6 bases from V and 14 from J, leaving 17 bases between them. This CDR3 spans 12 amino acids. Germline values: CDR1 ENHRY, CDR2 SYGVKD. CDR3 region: CAISQPGLREFF. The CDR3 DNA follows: TGTGCCATCAGCCAACCGGGACTGAGGGAGTTCTTC.

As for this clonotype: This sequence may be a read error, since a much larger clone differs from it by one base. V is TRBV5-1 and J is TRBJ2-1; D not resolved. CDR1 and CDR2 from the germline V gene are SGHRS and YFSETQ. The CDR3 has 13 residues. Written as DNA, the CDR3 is TGCGCCTGCAGCTTTGTCAGCTACAATGAGCAGTTCTTC. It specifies CACSFVSYNEQFF.

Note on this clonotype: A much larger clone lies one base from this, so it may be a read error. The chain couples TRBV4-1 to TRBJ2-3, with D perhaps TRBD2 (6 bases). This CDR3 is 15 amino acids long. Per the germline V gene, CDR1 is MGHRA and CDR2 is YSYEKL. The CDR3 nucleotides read TGCGCCGGCAGCCAAGTGAGACTAGGCACAGATACGCAGTATTTT. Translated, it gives CAGSQVRLGTDTQYF.

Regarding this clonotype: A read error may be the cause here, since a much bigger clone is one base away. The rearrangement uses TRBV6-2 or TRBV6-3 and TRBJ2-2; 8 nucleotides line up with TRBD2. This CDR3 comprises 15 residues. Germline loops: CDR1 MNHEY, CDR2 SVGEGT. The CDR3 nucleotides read TGTGTCAGTTCCAAGACTAGCGAGACCACCGGGGAGCTGTTTTTT. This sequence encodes CVSSKTSETTGELFF.

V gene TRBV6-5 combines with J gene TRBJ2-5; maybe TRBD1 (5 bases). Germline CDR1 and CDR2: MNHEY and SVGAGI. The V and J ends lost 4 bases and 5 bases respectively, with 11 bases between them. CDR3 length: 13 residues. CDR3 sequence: CASSWGATETQYF. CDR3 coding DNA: TGTGCCAGCAGTTGGGGCGCAACGGAGACCCAGTACTTC.